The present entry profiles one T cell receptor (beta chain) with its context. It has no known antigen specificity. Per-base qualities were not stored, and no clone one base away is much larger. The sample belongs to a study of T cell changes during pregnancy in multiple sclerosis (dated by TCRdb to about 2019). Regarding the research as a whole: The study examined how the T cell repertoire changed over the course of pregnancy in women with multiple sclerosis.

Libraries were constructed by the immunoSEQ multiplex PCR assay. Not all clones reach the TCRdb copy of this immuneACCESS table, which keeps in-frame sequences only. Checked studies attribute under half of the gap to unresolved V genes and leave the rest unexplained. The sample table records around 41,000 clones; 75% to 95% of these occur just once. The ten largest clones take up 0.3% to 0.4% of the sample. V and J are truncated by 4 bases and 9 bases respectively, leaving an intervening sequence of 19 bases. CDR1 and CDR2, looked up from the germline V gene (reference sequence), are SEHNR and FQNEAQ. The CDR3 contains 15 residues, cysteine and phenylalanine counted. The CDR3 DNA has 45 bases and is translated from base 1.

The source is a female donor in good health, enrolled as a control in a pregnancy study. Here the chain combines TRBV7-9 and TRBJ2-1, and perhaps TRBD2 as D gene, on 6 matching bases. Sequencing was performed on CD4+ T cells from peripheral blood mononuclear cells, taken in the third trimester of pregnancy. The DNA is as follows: TGTGCCAGCAGCTCTCGACTGCCGGGAGCCGGTGAGCAGTTCTTC. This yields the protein CASSSRLPGAGEQFF.